This TCR beta chain came from a study of control samples from healthy donors and cancer patients. Using immunoSEQ multiplex PCR, the repertoire was profiled, and TCRdb retains in-frame clones only, with some absent. The table records roughly 88,000 clones, over 85% of them present only once. This receptor was taken from a man younger than 35 in good health. Sequencing was performed on blood.

The chain's CDR3 is CASSVGVAGDEVTGELFF. Here the CDR3 DNA reads TGTGCCAGCAGCGTAGGAGTAGCGGGGGACGAAGTCACCGGGGAGCTGTTTTTT. The genes are TRBV9 and TRBJ2-2; the match to TRBD2 covers 9 bases. Germline CDR1 SGDLS, CDR2 YYNGEE. Losses at the gene ends were 0 bases for V and 4 bases for J; bases not matched to a gene: 10. The CDR3 covers 18 residues.